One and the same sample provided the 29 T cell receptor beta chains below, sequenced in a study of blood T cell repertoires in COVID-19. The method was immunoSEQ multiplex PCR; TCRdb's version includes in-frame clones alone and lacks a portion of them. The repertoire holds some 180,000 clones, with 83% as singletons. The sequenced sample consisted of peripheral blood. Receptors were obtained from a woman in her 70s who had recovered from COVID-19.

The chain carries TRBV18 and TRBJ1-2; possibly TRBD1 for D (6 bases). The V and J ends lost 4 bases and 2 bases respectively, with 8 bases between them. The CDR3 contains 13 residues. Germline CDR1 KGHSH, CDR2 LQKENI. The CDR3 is CASSQGHNYGYTF. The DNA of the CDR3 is TGTGCCAGCTCACAGGGACACAACTATGGCTACACCTTC.

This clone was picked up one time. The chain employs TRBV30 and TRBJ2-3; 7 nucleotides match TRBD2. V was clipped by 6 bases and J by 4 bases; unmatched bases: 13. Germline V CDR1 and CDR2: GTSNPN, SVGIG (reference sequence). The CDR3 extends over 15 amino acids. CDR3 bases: TGTGCCTGCATTCCCGTAGCGGGCCCCTCAGATACGCAGTATTTT. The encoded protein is CACIPVAGPSDTQYF.

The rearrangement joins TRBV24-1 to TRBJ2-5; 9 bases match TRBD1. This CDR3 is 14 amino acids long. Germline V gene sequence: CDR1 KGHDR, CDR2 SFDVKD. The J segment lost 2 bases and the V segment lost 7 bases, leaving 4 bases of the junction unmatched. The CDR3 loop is CATSRTGAQETQYF. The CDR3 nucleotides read TGTGCCACCAGCCGGACAGGGGCACAAGAGACCCAGTACTTC.

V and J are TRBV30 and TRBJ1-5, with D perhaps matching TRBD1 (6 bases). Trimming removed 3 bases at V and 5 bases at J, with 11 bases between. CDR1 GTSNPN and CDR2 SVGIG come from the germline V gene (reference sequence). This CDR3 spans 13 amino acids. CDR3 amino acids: CAWSTGSYQPQHF. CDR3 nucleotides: TGTGCCTGGAGCACAGGGAGCTATCAGCCCCAGCATTTT.

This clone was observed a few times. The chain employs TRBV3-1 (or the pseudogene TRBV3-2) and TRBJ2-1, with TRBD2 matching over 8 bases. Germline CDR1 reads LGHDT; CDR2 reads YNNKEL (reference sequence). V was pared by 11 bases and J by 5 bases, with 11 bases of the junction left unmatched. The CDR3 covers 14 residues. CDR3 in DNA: TGTGCCGCACAGGCCCGGGGGGGGAACAATGAGCAGTTCTTC. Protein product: CAAQARGGNNEQFF.

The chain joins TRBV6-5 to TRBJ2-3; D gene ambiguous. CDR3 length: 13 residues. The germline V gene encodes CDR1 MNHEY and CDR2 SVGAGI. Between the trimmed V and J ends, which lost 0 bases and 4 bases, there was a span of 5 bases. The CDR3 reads CASSYSSADTQYF. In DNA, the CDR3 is TGTGCCAGCAGTTACTCGTCAGCAGATACGCAGTATTTT.

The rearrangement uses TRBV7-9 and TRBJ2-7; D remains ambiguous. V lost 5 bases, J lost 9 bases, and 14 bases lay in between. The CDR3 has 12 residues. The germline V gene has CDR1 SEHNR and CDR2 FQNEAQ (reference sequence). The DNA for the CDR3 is TGTGCCAGCAGCGCTAGTGGATTTGGGCAGTACTTC. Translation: CASSASGFGQYF.

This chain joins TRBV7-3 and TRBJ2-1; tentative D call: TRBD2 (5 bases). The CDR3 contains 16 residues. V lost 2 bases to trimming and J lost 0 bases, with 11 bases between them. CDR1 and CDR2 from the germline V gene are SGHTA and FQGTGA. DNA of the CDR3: TGTGCCAGCAGCTTAGGTCCAGCGGTCTCCTACAATGAGCAGTTCTTC. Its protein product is CASSLGPAVSYNEQFF.

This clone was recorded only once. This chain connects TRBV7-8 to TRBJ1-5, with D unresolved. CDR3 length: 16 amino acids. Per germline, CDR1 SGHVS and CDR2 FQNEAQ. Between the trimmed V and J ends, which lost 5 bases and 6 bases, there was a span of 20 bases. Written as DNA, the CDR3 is TGTGCCAGCAGCCGCCGGGTGTTACAAATTGGTCAGCCCCAGCATTTT. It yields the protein CASSRRVLQIGQPQHF. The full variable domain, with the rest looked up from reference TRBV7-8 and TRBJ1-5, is GAGVSQSPRYKVAKRGQDVALRCDPISGHVSLFWYQQALGQGPEFLTYFQNEAQLDKSGLPSDRFFAERPEGSVSTLKIQRTQQEDSAVYLCASSRRVLQIGQPQHFGDGTRLSIL.

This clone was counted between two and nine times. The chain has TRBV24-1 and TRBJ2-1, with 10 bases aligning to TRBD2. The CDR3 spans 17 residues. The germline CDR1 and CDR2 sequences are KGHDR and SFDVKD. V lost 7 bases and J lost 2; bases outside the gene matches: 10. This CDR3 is CATRRPPSGSPYNEQFF. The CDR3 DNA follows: TGTGCCACCAGGCGGCCCCCTAGCGGGAGCCCCTACAATGAGCAGTTCTTC.

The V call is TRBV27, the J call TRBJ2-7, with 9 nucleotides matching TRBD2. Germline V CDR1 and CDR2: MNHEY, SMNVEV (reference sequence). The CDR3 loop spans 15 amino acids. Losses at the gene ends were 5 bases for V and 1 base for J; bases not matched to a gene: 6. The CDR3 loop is CASSLTSGRSYEQYF. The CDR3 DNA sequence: TGTGCCAGCAGTCTGACTAGCGGAAGATCCTACGAGCAGTACTTC.

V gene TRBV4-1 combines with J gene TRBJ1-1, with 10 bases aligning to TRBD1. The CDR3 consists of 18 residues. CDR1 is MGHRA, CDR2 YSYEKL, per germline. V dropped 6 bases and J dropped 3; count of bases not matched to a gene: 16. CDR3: CASSLRPLPGTGDTEAFF. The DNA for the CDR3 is TGCGCCAGCAGTCTTCGGCCCCTACCCGGGACAGGGGACACTGAAGCTTTCTTT.

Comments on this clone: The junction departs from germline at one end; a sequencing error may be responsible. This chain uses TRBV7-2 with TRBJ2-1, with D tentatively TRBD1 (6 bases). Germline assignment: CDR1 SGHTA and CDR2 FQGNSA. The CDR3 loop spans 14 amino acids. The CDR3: CANSLATGYNEQFF. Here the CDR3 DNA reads TGTGCCAACAGCTTAGCGACAGGTTACAATGAGCAGTTCTTC.

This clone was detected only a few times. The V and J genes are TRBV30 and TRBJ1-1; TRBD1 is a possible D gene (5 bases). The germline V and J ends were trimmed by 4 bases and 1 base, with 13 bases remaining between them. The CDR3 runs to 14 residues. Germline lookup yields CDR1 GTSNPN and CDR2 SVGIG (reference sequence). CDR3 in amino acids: CAWKSQGENTEAFF. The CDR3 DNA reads TGTGCCTGGAAGAGCCAGGGCGAGAACACTGAAGCTTTCTTT.

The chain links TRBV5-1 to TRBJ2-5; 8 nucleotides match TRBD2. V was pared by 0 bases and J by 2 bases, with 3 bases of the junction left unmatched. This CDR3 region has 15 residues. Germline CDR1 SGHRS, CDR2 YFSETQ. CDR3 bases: TGCGCCAGCAGCTTGGGACTAGCGACGCAAGAGACCCAGTACTTC. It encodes CASSLGLATQETQYF.

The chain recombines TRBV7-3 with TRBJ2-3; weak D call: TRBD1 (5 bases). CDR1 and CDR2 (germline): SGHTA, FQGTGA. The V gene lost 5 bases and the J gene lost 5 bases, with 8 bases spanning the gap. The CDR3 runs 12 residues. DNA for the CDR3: TGTGCCAGCAGCCAGGGCATAGATACGCAGTATTTT. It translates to CASSQGIDTQYF.

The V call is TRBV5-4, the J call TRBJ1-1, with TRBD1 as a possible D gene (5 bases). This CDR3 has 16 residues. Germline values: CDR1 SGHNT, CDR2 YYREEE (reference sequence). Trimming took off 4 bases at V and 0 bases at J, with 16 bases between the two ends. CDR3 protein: CASSPPQGLLNTEAFF. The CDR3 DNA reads TGTGCCAGCAGCCCACCCCAGGGTTTATTGAACACTGAAGCTTTCTTT.

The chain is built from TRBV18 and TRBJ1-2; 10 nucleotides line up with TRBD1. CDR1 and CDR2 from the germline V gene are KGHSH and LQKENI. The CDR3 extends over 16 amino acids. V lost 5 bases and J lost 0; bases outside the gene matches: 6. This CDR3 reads CASSEGQGPSNYGYTF. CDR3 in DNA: TGTGCCAGCTCAGAGGGACAGGGGCCATCTAACTATGGCTACACCTTC.

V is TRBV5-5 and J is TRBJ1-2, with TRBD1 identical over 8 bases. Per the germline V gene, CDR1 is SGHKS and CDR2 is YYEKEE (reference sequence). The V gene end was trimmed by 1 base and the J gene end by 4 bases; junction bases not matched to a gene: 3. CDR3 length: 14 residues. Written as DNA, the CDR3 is TGTGCCAGCAGCTTGACAGGGGGAGTCTATGGCTACACCTTC. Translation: CASSLTGGVYGYTF.

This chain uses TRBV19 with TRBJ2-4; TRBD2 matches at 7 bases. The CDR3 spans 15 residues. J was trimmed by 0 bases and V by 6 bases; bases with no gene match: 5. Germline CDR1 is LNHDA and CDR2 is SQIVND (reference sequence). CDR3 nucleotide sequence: TGTGCCAGTAGCGGGGGAGGGGTAGCCAAAAACATTCAGTACTTC. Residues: CASSGGGVAKNIQYF.

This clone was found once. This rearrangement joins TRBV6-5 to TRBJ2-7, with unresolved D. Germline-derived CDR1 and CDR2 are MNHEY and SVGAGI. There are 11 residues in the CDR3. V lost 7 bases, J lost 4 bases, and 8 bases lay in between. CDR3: CASTSRYEQYF. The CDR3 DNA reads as TGTGCCAGCACCTCCCGGTACGAGCAGTACTTC.

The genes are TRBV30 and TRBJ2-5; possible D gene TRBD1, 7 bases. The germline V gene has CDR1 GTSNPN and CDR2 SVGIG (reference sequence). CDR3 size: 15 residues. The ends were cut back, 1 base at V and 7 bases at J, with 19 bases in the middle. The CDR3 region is CAWSGAGNRGWTQYF. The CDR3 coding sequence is TGTGCCTGGAGTGGGGCGGGGAACAGGGGTTGGACCCAGTACTTC.

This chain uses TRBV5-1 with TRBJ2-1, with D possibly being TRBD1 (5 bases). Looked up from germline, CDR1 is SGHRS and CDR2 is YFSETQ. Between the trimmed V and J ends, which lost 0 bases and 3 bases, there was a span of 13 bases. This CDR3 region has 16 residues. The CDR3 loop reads CASSLDGAASYNEQFF. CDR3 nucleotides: TGCGCCAGCAGCTTGGATGGGGCCGCCAGCTACAATGAGCAGTTCTTC.

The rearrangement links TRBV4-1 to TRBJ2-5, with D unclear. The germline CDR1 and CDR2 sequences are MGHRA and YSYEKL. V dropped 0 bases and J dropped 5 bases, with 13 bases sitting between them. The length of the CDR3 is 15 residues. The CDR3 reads CASSQEPRVGETQYF. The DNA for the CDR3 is TGCGCCAGCAGCCAAGAACCCCGGGTCGGGGAGACCCAGTACTTC.

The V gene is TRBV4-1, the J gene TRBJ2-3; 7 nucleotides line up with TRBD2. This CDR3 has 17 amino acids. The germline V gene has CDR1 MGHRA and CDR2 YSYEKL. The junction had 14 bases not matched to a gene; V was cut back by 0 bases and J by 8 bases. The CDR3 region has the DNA TGCGCCAGCAGCCAAGATGGGGGGGGACCCACCCGGGGTACGCAGTATTTT. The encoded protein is CASSQDGGGPTRGTQYF.

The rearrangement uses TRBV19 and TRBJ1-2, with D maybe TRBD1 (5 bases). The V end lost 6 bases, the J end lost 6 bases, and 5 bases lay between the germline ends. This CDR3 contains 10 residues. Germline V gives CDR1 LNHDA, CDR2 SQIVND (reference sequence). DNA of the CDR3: TGTGCCAGTAGGGACAATGGCTACACCTTC. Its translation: CASRDNGYTF.

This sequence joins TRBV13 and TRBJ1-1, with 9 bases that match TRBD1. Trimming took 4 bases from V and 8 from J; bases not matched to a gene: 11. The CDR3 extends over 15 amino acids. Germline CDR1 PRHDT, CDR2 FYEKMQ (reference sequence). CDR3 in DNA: TGTGCCAGCAGCTCCCCAGGGGACAGGGTTTCGGAAGCTTTCTTT. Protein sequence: CASSSPGDRVSEAFF.

Here the CDR3 DNA reads TGTGCCAGCAGTTTTAGCCCCGGGGAGCTGTTTTTT. Protein sequence: CASSFSPGELFF. V gene TRBV27 combines with J gene TRBJ2-2, with no clear D. Germline V lookup: CDR1 MNHEY, CDR2 SMNVEV (reference sequence). V was trimmed by 3 bases and J by 6 bases, leaving 5 bases between them. The length of the CDR3 is 12 residues.

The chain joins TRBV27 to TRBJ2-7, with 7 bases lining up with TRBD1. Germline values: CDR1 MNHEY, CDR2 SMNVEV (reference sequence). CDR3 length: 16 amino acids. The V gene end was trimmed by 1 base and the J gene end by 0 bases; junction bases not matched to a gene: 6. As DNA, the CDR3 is TGTGCCAGCAGTTTATTGATGGCAGGGGGCTCCTACGAGCAGTACTTC. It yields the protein CASSLLMAGGSYEQYF.